Listed below are T cell receptor beta chains from one sample, sequenced in a study of cytomegalovirus exposure and HLA in healthy donors. The protocol was immunoSEQ multiplex PCR, while the TCRdb copy is restricted to in-frame clones and leaves out a portion. This table holds about 140,000 clones, about 80% found once. Sequencing was done on a sample of PBMCs. These receptors were taken from a woman aged 25-40 years in good health and CMV-seronegative. Both conserved end residues are part of each CDR3. D genes are given only for firm matches. Only part of the rows carry a size: once, few, many, or a class if the clone is expanded.

D gene | clone size | V gene | CDR3 protein
- | few | TRBV6-1 | CASSEVVLATRTDTQYF
TRBD2 | - | TRBV5-4 | CASSFGLAGGGSYNEQFF
TRBD2 | - | TRBV5-1 | CASSFLAGEETQYF
- | - | TRBV30 | CAWTSDSRYSYEQYF
TRBD1 | - | TRBV27 | CATHDRGGSYEQYF
TRBD1 | - | TRBV5-1 | CASRRTGTGRGDTEAFF
- | - | TRBV6-5 | CASRPTGTGNTIYF
TRBD1 | - | TRBV6-5 | CASSETGGASEAFF
- | - | TRBV6-5 | CASSRGPGSGNTIYF
- | - | TRBV13 | CASSLGPGSSETQYF
TRBD1 | - | TRBV6-1 | CASSVGTGLEAFF
- | - | TRBV2 | CASMKLLPVHEQYF
TRBD1 | - | TRBV29-1 | CSATVGQGKADTQYF
- | - | TRBV7-8 | CASSLEGGPYGYTF
- | - | TRBV19 | CASSSRSGNTIYF
TRBD1 | - | TRBV27 | CASSGTGGWDSPLHF
- | - | TRBV7-9 | CASSFPNPTDYGYTF
TRBD1 | - | TRBV13 | CASSSLTGGLNTEAFF
- | - | TRBV6-1 | CASSEALQANYGYTF
TRBD1 | - | TRBV5-1 | CASSYYRGTDGYTF
TRBD1 | - | TRBV6-1 | CASSVDRGYNGYTF
TRBD2 | - | TRBV5-1 | CATRRSSGGADTGELFF
- | - | TRBV6-6 | CASSYSSDIGGYTF
TRBD1 | - | TRBV2 | CASSPTGGHGYTF
- | - | TRBV5-3 | CARSLGQGPYQPQHF
- | few | TRBV6-5 | CASSPGQMNTEAFF
- | - | TRBV29-1 | CSVDYSAASTDTQYF
- | once | TRBV27 | CATWRLGDITDTQYF
- | - | TRBV27 | CASSTDNSYEQYF
- | - | TRBV27 | CASSLSWDSSTDTQYF
- | - | TRBV19 | CASSIMRAYYGYTF
TRBD1 | - | TRBV11-2 | CASSPDRGDSPLHF
TRBD1 | - | TRBV10-3 | CAISVQGAFSGNTIYF
TRBD1 | once | TRBV4-3 | CASSLGTETAEKLFF
- | - | TRBV4-3 | CASSQVRGMWEKLFF
TRBD1 | - | TRBV29-1 | CSVELFDRAPYEQYF
TRBD1 | - | TRBV28 | CASSLGQGPQNTQYF
TRBD1 | - | TRBV2 | CASSVDRGPSYEQYF
- | - | TRBV10-3 | CAISEFKQGFTEAFF
TRBD1 | - | TRBV19 | CASSLGQAASGNTIYF
TRBD1 | few | TRBV7-9 | CASSLGTGDYGGYTF
TRBD1 | - | TRBV19 | CASTADRVGAADTQYF
- | - | TRBV7-9 | CASSFTGFTEAFF
- | - | TRBV9 | CASSAGTEGMVEAFF
TRBD1 | once | TRBV9 | CASSVDRDREAFF
TRBD1 | - | TRBV5-1 | CASSTGQGTGGELFF
- | - | TRBV15 | CATSPPLTLSNQPQHF
TRBD1 | - | TRBV5-4 | CASSWGQGAQGYTF
TRBD1 | - | TRBV7-2 | CASSPQGATNTGELFF
- | - | TRBV6-5 | CASSLREGGEAFF
- | - | TRBV5-8 | CASSFRGRGPSTDTQYF
TRBD1 | - | TRBV7-9 | CASSLWGQGTGVNSYEQYF
- | - | TRBV7-3 | CASSLTALTEAFF